The present TCR beta chain was sequenced within a study of CD8 T cells in ankylosing spondylitis. Study conclusions and caveats: Blood of patients with ankylosing spondylitis appeared to be characterized by a TCR beta motif of about 8 highly homologous variants. Earlier work had already found some motif variants in reactive arthritis synovial fluid and blood. Disease-linked clones reportedly concentrated significantly in matched ankylosing spondylitis synovial fluid.

Unmatched junction bases numbered 14, after V lost 5 bases and J lost 5 bases. The CDR3 is 16 amino acids. There are many counts of this clonotype. Its antigen is not identified. Libraries for TCR beta were made by quantitative 5'-RACE with molecular barcodes. Using its own MiXCR run on the 5' RACE reads, TCRdb lists one record per CDR3 protein. The table lists 700,000 to 1,000,000 distinct CDR3 sequences, approximately 12% of them singletons, with roughly 0.51% in the top ten. The specimen sequenced was blood, either unsorted or a sorted T cell fraction (not recorded which). The chain recombines TRBV12-3 or TRBV12-4 with TRBJ2-7, with 8 positions matching TRBD1. The sequence was collected from a male donor with ankylosing spondylitis. The CDR3 coding sequence is TGTGCCAGCAGTCGGCGTGTCGGGGACAGGTCTAACGAGCAGTACTTC. Amino acid sequence: CASSRRVGDRSNEQYF.